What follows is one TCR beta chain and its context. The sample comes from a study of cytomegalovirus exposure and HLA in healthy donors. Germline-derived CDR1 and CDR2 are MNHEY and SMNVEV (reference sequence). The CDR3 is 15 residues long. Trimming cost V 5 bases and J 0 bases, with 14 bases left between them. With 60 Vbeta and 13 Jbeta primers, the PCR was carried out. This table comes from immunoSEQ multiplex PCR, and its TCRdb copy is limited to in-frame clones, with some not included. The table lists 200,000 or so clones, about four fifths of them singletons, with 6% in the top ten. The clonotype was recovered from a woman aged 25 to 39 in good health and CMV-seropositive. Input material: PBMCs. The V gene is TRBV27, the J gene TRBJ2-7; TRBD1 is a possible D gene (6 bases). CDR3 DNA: TGTGCCAGCAGTCCAAAGGGGGAGAGCTCCTACGAGCAGTACTTC. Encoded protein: CASSPKGESSYEQYF.